This is a list of T cell receptor beta chains from one sample in a study of blood T cell repertoires in COVID-19. Generated by immunoSEQ multiplex PCR, the TCRdb table keeps only in-frame clones and is missing some. The sample yields around 140,000 clones, 80% to 90% seen once. The sample comprised peripheral blood. These receptors were obtained from a man aged 50 to 59 with active or convalescent COVID-19. Each CDR3 is given with its conserved first and last residue. The order of the fields is J gene, V gene, D gene, clone size, CDR3 DNA, CDR3 protein. A D gene is named only where the DNA matches it firmly. Part of the rows lack a size; the others show once, few, many or a class for expanded clones.

J gene: TRBJ2-5; V gene: TRBV18; D gene: NA; clone size: NA; CDR3 DNA: TGTGCCAGCTCACCACGGGACATATCGTACCAAGAGACCCAGTACTTC; CDR3 protein: CASSPRDISYQETQYF
J gene: TRBJ1-4; V gene: TRBV6-1; D gene: NA; clone size: NA; CDR3 DNA: TGTGCCAGCAGTGAATCGGGTGCAACTAATGAAAAACTGTTTTTT; CDR3 protein: CASSESGATNEKLFF
J gene: TRBJ2-7; V gene: TRBV3-1/TRBV3-2; D gene: TRBD1; clone size: NA; CDR3 DNA: TGTGCCAGCAGCCATGCGGGACAGGGTGGCTACGAGCAGTACTTC; CDR3 protein: CASSHAGQGGYEQYF
J gene: TRBJ2-7; V gene: TRBV5-1; D gene: TRBD1; clone size: NA; CDR3 DNA: TGCGCCAGCAGCTCCACGTCGGGACAGGTCACCTACGAGCAGTACTTC; CDR3 protein: CASSSTSGQVTYEQYF
J gene: TRBJ2-2; V gene: TRBV7-8; D gene: NA; clone size: NA; CDR3 DNA: TGTGCCAGCAGCTTATCACGGGTGACCGGGGAGCTGTTTTTT; CDR3 protein: CASSLSRVTGELFF
J gene: TRBJ1-2; V gene: TRBV3-1/TRBV3-2; D gene: NA; clone size: NA; CDR3 DNA: TGTGCCAGCAGACGGGACATGAACTATGGCTACACCTTC; CDR3 protein: CASRRDMNYGYTF
J gene: TRBJ2-3; V gene: TRBV7-9; D gene: TRBD2; clone size: once; CDR3 DNA: TGTGCCAGCAGCTACACAAGCGGGGCTTGGGCAGATACGCAGTATTTT; CDR3 protein: CASSYTSGAWADTQYF
J gene: TRBJ1-3; V gene: TRBV19; D gene: NA; clone size: NA; CDR3 DNA: TGTGCCAGTAGTTCGTGGGGACACATCATTTTCTCTGGAAACACCATATATTTT; CDR3 protein: CASSSWGHIIFSGNTIYF
J gene: TRBJ1-1; V gene: TRBV6-2/TRBV6-3; D gene: TRBD1; clone size: NA; CDR3 DNA: TGTGCCAGCAGTTACCCACAGGGGGCCGGGACTGAAGCTTTCTTT; CDR3 protein: CASSYPQGAGTEAFF
J gene: TRBJ1-1; V gene: TRBV19; D gene: TRBD1; clone size: NA; CDR3 DNA: TGTGCCAGTAGTGAGTACAGGGGTAGGAACACTGAAGCTTTCTTT; CDR3 protein: CASSEYRGRNTEAFF
J gene: TRBJ1-1; V gene: TRBV5-1; D gene: NA; clone size: few; CDR3 DNA: TGCGCCAGCAGTAAACAGGTAGCGGCTGAAGCTTTCTTT; CDR3 protein: CASSKQVAAEAFF
J gene: TRBJ1-3; V gene: TRBV10-3; D gene: NA; clone size: NA; CDR3 DNA: TGTGCCATCAGTGCTAGGGGCCGCTCTGGAAACACCATATATTTT; CDR3 protein: CAISARGRSGNTIYF
J gene: TRBJ1-1; V gene: TRBV19; D gene: TRBD1; clone size: few; CDR3 DNA: TGTGCCAGTAGGAGACAGGGACAGAACACTGAAGCTTTCTTT; CDR3 protein: CASRRQGQNTEAFF
J gene: TRBJ1-5; V gene: TRBV27; D gene: NA; clone size: NA; CDR3 DNA: TGTGCCAGCAGTTTCCTGGCGGGGCCCCAGCATTTT; CDR3 protein: CASSFLAGPQHF
J gene: TRBJ2-2; V gene: TRBV11-3; D gene: NA; clone size: NA; CDR3 DNA: TGTGCCAGCAGCTTATCGTACAGGGCGAACACCGGGGAGCTGTTTTTT; CDR3 protein: CASSLSYRANTGELFF
J gene: TRBJ2-3; V gene: TRBV28; D gene: NA; clone size: NA; CDR3 DNA: TGTGCCAGCAGTTTTAGAGGGATCAGACCCACAGATACGCAGTATTTT; CDR3 protein: CASSFRGIRPTDTQYF
J gene: TRBJ1-5; V gene: TRBV28; D gene: NA; clone size: NA; CDR3 DNA: TGTGCCAGCAGCAAAGGGGGGGGAGATCAGCCCCAGCATTTT; CDR3 protein: CASSKGGGDQPQHF
J gene: TRBJ1-1; V gene: TRBV2; D gene: NA; clone size: NA; CDR3 DNA: TGTGCCAGCAGTAAACAAATGAACACTGAAGCTTTCTTT; CDR3 protein: CASSKQMNTEAFF
J gene: TRBJ2-5; V gene: TRBV5-6; D gene: TRBD2; clone size: few; CDR3 DNA: TGTGCCAGCAGCTTCGGGCCTCGGGAGGGCCAAGAGACCCAGTACTTC; CDR3 protein: CASSFGPREGQETQYF
J gene: TRBJ1-4; V gene: TRBV20-1; D gene: NA; clone size: once; CDR3 DNA: TGCAGTGCTAGTGGGGGGGGCGTATATGAAAAACTGTTTTTT; CDR3 protein: CSASGGGVYEKLFF
J gene: TRBJ2-2; V gene: TRBV7-2; D gene: NA; clone size: NA; CDR3 DNA: TGTGCCAGCAGCCACATACTGGGGGGGCCGGACACCGGGGAGCTGTTTTTT; CDR3 protein: CASSHILGGPDTGELFF
J gene: TRBJ2-7; V gene: TRBV19; D gene: TRBD1; clone size: NA; CDR3 DNA: TGTGCCAGTAGTCCCCTGGGGCAGGGGGTTATGCACGAGCAGTACTTC; CDR3 protein: CASSPLGQGVMHEQYF
J gene: TRBJ1-2; V gene: TRBV5-6; D gene: NA; clone size: NA; CDR3 DNA: TGTGCCAGCAGCCGCTCTCTCCGAGACAGCATCGGCTATGGCTACACCTTC; CDR3 protein: CASSRSLRDSIGYGYTF
J gene: TRBJ2-3; V gene: TRBV7-2; D gene: TRBD2; clone size: NA; CDR3 DNA: TGTGCCAGCAGCGGTGGACTAGCGGGGGGGCAAGATACGCAGTATTTT; CDR3 protein: CASSGGLAGGQDTQYF
J gene: TRBJ2-7; V gene: TRBV30; D gene: NA; clone size: NA; CDR3 DNA: TGTGCCTGGAGCCCTGGTGCAGGGGAAGAGCAGTACTTC; CDR3 protein: CAWSPGAGEEQYF
J gene: TRBJ2-1; V gene: TRBV3-1/TRBV3-2; D gene: TRBD2; clone size: NA; CDR3 DNA: TGTGCCAGCAGCCTTTCTAGCGGGAGTTCGAATGAGCAGTTCTTC; CDR3 protein: CASSLSSGSSNEQFF
J gene: TRBJ2-3; V gene: TRBV10-3; D gene: TRBD2; clone size: NA; CDR3 DNA: TGTGCCATCAGTGGTGTTAGCGGGGTTGGCACAGATACGCAGTATTTT; CDR3 protein: CAISGVSGVGTDTQYF
J gene: TRBJ2-7; V gene: TRBV4-3; D gene: TRBD1; clone size: NA; CDR3 DNA: TGCGCCAGCAGCCCCGGGACAGGGGCCTACGAGCAGTACTTC; CDR3 protein: CASSPGTGAYEQYF
J gene: TRBJ2-5; V gene: TRBV2; D gene: NA; clone size: NA; CDR3 DNA: TGTGCCAGCAGGGTAGGACATGGCGTAAAGACCCAGTACTTC; CDR3 protein: CASRVGHGVKTQYF
J gene: TRBJ2-7; V gene: TRBV11-2; D gene: TRBD1; clone size: NA; CDR3 DNA: TGTGCCAGCAGCTTGGACAGGTCCTCCTACGAGCAGTACTTC; CDR3 protein: CASSLDRSSYEQYF
J gene: TRBJ1-2; V gene: TRBV6-5; D gene: TRBD1; clone size: NA; CDR3 DNA: TGTGCCAGCAGTTCAAAAGGGGGCGACTCCTATGGCTACACCTTC; CDR3 protein: CASSSKGGDSYGYTF
J gene: TRBJ2-1; V gene: TRBV2; D gene: TRBD2; clone size: NA; CDR3 DNA: TGTGCCAGCAGCCAACTACTAGCGGGGTTAGGCAATGAGCAGTTCTTC; CDR3 protein: CASSQLLAGLGNEQFF
J gene: TRBJ1-4; V gene: TRBV7-9; D gene: NA; clone size: NA; CDR3 DNA: TGTGCCAGCAGCTTATGGATATCAGGGGATGAAAAACTGTTTTTT; CDR3 protein: CASSLWISGDEKLFF
J gene: TRBJ1-1; V gene: TRBV6-2/TRBV6-3; D gene: TRBD1; clone size: few; CDR3 DNA: TGTGCCAGCAGTTACTCGATTAGGGGACAGACGAACACTGAAGCTTTCTTT; CDR3 protein: CASSYSIRGQTNTEAFF
J gene: TRBJ2-2; V gene: TRBV27; D gene: TRBD1; clone size: NA; CDR3 DNA: TGTGCCAGCAGGACAGGGGGCCGGACCGGGGAGCTGTTTTTT; CDR3 protein: CASRTGGRTGELFF
J gene: TRBJ2-7; V gene: TRBV2; D gene: TRBD2; clone size: NA; CDR3 DNA: TGTGCCAGCAGGCCCCTAGCGGGAGGGCCCTCTTCCTACGAGCAGTACTTC; CDR3 protein: CASRPLAGGPSSYEQYF
J gene: TRBJ2-2; V gene: TRBV5-1; D gene: NA; clone size: NA; CDR3 DNA: TGCGCCAGCAGCTTGGTCAACCCTGGACTTAACACCGGGGAGCTGTTTTTT; CDR3 protein: CASSLVNPGLNTGELFF
J gene: TRBJ2-5; V gene: TRBV5-1; D gene: TRBD2; clone size: once; CDR3 DNA: TGCGCCAGCAGGGCGGGAGCCCAAGAGACCCAGTACTTC; CDR3 protein: CASRAGAQETQYF
J gene: TRBJ2-5; V gene: TRBV10-3; D gene: TRBD1; clone size: NA; CDR3 DNA: TGTGCCATCAGTGAGAACAGGGGAGAGACCCAGTACTTC; CDR3 protein: CAISENRGETQYF
J gene: TRBJ1-2; V gene: TRBV14; D gene: NA; clone size: NA; CDR3 DNA: TGTGCCAGCAGCCAAGTTATTGGAGGCGGGGGGGAAGCCTCCTATGGCTACACCTTC; CDR3 protein: CASSQVIGGGGEASYGYTF
J gene: TRBJ2-3; V gene: TRBV11-2; D gene: TRBD1; clone size: NA; CDR3 DNA: TGTGCCAGCAGCCCCCGGACAGGGGGCTCAGATACGCAGTATTTT; CDR3 protein: CASSPRTGGSDTQYF
J gene: TRBJ2-3; V gene: TRBV9; D gene: TRBD2; clone size: NA; CDR3 DNA: TGTGCCAGCAGCGCCGGACTAGCGGGAGAAACGGTCCAAGATACGCAGTATTTT; CDR3 protein: CASSAGLAGETVQDTQYF
J gene: TRBJ1-1; V gene: TRBV14; D gene: TRBD1; clone size: NA; CDR3 DNA: TGTGCCAGCAGCCAGGCCCCAACAGGGGCGGCACCCACAAGGAACACTGAAGCTTTCTTT; CDR3 protein: CASSQAPTGAAPTRNTEAFF
J gene: TRBJ2-7; V gene: TRBV11-2; D gene: TRBD1; clone size: NA; CDR3 DNA: TGTGCCAGCAGCGGACAGGCCTACGAGCAGTACTTC; CDR3 protein: CASSGQAYEQYF
J gene: TRBJ1-1; V gene: TRBV4-1; D gene: TRBD1; clone size: NA; CDR3 DNA: TGCGCCAGCAGCCAAGACCGATCTCAGGGGGCCACTGAAGCTTTCTTT; CDR3 protein: CASSQDRSQGATEAFF
J gene: TRBJ2-4; V gene: TRBV18; D gene: TRBD2; clone size: NA; CDR3 DNA: TGTGCCAGCTCACCAGCCAGCGGGATAGCCAAAAACATTCAGTACTTC; CDR3 protein: CASSPASGIAKNIQYF
J gene: TRBJ1-5; V gene: TRBV5-5; D gene: NA; clone size: NA; CDR3 DNA: TGTGCCAGCAGCTTGGGAGGGTTAAACAATCAGCCCCAGCATTTT; CDR3 protein: CASSLGGLNNQPQHF
J gene: TRBJ1-2; V gene: TRBV5-1; D gene: NA; clone size: NA; CDR3 DNA: TGCGCCAGCAGCCATACAGGGTTATCTTACACCTTC; CDR3 protein: CASSHTGLSYTF
J gene: TRBJ2-7; V gene: TRBV30; D gene: TRBD1; clone size: NA; CDR3 DNA: TGTGCCTGGAGTCCTTCCCCCGGGACAGGGCAGTACTTC; CDR3 protein: CAWSPSPGTGQYF
J gene: TRBJ2-5; V gene: TRBV28; D gene: TRBD2; clone size: few; CDR3 DNA: TGTGCCAGCAGTTACCTAGGGCTAGCGGGAGAGCAACAAGAGACCCAGTACTTC; CDR3 protein: CASSYLGLAGEQQETQYF
J gene: TRBJ2-5; V gene: TRBV6-2/TRBV6-3; D gene: TRBD2; clone size: NA; CDR3 DNA: TGTGCCAGCAGTTACGGGACTAGCTTACAAGAGACCCAGTACTTC; CDR3 protein: CASSYGTSLQETQYF
J gene: TRBJ2-7; V gene: TRBV5-6; D gene: NA; clone size: NA; CDR3 DNA: TGTGCCAGCAGCTTGGTAGAGGGGGCCTACGAGCAGTACTTC; CDR3 protein: CASSLVEGAYEQYF
J gene: TRBJ2-3; V gene: TRBV5-4; D gene: NA; clone size: NA; CDR3 DNA: TGTGCCAGCACCCTAGAACCCGACGGGGTTGGTTCTACGCAGTATTTT; CDR3 protein: CASTLEPDGVGSTQYF
J gene: TRBJ1-2; V gene: TRBV5-6; D gene: TRBD1; clone size: NA; CDR3 DNA: TGTGCCAGCAGCTGGGACCGGGACAGAGTTTCCTACTATGGCTACACCTTC; CDR3 protein: CASSWDRDRVSYYGYTF
J gene: TRBJ2-7; V gene: TRBV9; D gene: NA; clone size: few; CDR3 DNA: TGTGCCAGCAGCGCCGGGTGGGCCTACGAGCAGTACTTC; CDR3 protein: CASSAGWAYEQYF